This T cell receptor (beta chain) was captured in a study of naive CD8 T cells in extremely preterm neonates (dated by TCRdb to about 2017). In terms of the full investigation: Sorted naive CD8+ T cells from four age groups (extremely preterm neonates, term neonates, young children and adults) were used in the study to compare TCRbeta CDR3 repertoires. The study at large found these results: Preterm CDR3s were shorter, with fewer N additions and less junctional trimming, and were closer to germline than those of older groups. A small sample size and variable productive template counts among preterm samples were noted by the authors as limitations. Preterm neonates showed significantly lower iChao1 richness than every other age group (p < 0.05) along with an even clone distribution, indicating a less rich repertoire. Prospective longitudinal studies of preterm and term neonates were called for by the authors so that T cell development could be tracked within individuals. The proportion of shared CDR3 nucleotide sequences was higher in preterm neonates (approximately 2.5%) than in term neonates (about 0.4%), young children (about 0.03%) and adults (0.01%).

A two-step, bias-controlled multiplex PCR was used to amplify TCRbeta CDR3 regions from genomic DNA. Primers specific for every TRBV and TRBJ gene segment were included in the multiplex PCR. The immunoSEQ Assay was used to generate the TCRbeta repertoire data. In the source study's methods: A relative-frequency ratio and a modified nearest-neighbor algorithm were applied to filter and cluster reads so that closely related sequences were merged. IMGT annotation was followed for the assignment of V, D and J genes to CDR3 sequences. Template counts were corrected for PCR amplification bias by normalization and were quantified against synthetic TCR CDR3 analog sequences. Only unique productive sequences, defined as in-frame CDR3 sequences without stop codons, were included in the analyses. The immunoSEQ Analyzer software was used to compute clonality, defined as 1 minus Pielou's evenness, and iChao1 richness. Statistical tests were run in JMP, with either Student's t-test or a non-parametric test chosen according to Shapiro-Wilk normality results. Sourced from immuneACCESS, this table was stored by TCRdb with only in-frame sequences that have V and J called. A share of the clones is absent; for the studies checked, an unresolved V gene accounts for under half, and the remainder has no known explanation. That table is the source of V, J and clone size, and D and trimming were worked out from the DNA. This sample has tens of thousands of clones in its table, and 88% of those were observed once. Jointly, the top ten make up roughly 0.9% of the sample.

Inclusive of the bounding cysteine and phenylalanine, the CDR3 is 15 residues long. Of the read, only the CDR3 DNA is kept; its 45 bases are in frame from base 1. Germline trimming amounts to 0 bases on V and 5 bases on J, with 6 as the count of junction bases outside the gene matches. CDR1 MNHEY and CDR2 SMNVEV are derived from the germline V gene (reference sequence). Preterm samples came from a few extremely preterm deliveries at 23-27 weeks of gestation. Pregnancies with fetal demise, active maternal HSV infection or known maternal HIV infection were excluded from the study. A FACSAria III cell sorter was used to sort live, Annexin V-negative naive CD8+ T cells (CD3+CD8+CD45RA+CCR7+). Each sample yielded between roughly 17,000 and 110,000 sorted naive CD8+ T cells. Mixed venous-arterial cord blood was collected with preassembled standardized sampling kits. Cord blood stayed at room temperature and was processed within 4 hours after collection. Ficoll-Paque density gradient centrifugation was used to isolate mononuclear cells from diluted blood. Before sorting, mononuclear cells were cryopreserved in 10% DMSO plus 90% FBS and kept long term at -150 degrees C. After thawing, cells were stained with Annexin V along with antibodies against CD3, CD8, CCR7 and CD45RA. Genomic DNA was extracted from snap-frozen sorted cell pellets with the DNeasy Blood and Tissue Kit.

On this clone: Its antigen is still unknown. No qualities accompany the bases; no much larger clone lies one base away.

Recombination joined TRBV27 with TRBJ2-7; a stretch of 8 junction bases matches TRBD1. Sample: naive CD8+ T cells from cord blood. This clonotype was obtained from a boy who was born preterm. CDR3 reads: CASSLSAGGADEQYF. The nucleotides are TGTGCCAGCAGTTTATCTGCAGGGGGCGCGGACGAGCAGTACTTC.